This T cell receptor (beta chain) was identified in a study of CD8 T cells in Susac syndrome. V was cut by 3 bases and J by 5 bases, with 8 bases left in between. The CDR3 runs 13 residues. Reverse transcription of roughly 0.45 to 1 ug RNA used random hexamers. One entry per CDR3 protein, called by TCRdb with MiXCR from the immunoSEQ multiplex PCR reads. The sample contains about 430,000 distinct CDR3 sequences, about 85% of which appear only once. Sequencing of TCR beta was carried out in blood CD8+ and CD4+ T cells. Both CD4+ and CD8+ T cells were negatively isolated, and TEMRA cells underwent FACS enrichment.

This TCR was sampled from a human donor with multiple sclerosis. This rearrangement joins TRBV12-3 or TRBV12-4 to TRBJ2-1; tentatively, D is TRBD1 (6 bases). Material: CD8+ T cells from PBMCs. The CDR3 loop reads CASSFAGDNEQFF. DNA for the CDR3: TGTGCCAGCAGTTTTGCAGGGGACAATGAGCAGTTCTTC.